The rows below give T cell receptor beta chains drawn from one sample of a study of blood T cell repertoires in COVID-19. The method was immunoSEQ multiplex PCR; TCRdb's version includes in-frame clones alone and lacks a portion of them. The sample has under 250,000 clones; 80% to 90% are singletons. Material: peripheral blood. The receptor set was obtained from a woman in her fifties or sixties with active or convalescent COVID-19. Both conserved end residues are part of each CDR3. The D gene is left open where the match is weak. Some rows mark clone size as missing; the rest say once, few, many or name a class of expanded clone.

abundance	d_gene	v_gene	j_gene	CDR3nt	CDR3aa
-	-	TRBV25-1	TRBJ1-4	TGTGCCAGCAGTGAAGTCGCAGGCCTTAATGAAAAACTGTTTTTT	CASSEVAGLNEKLFF
-	-	TRBV6-5	TRBJ2-1	TGTGCCAGCGTGTTCCTCAATGAGCAGTTCTTC	CASVFLNEQFF
once	-	TRBV6-4	TRBJ2-2	TGTGCCAGCAGCGAGGGGGTCACCGGGGAGCTGTTTTTT	CASSEGVTGELFF
once	-	TRBV5-6	TRBJ2-5	TGTGCCAGCAGCTCCACAGTTAGGGAGACCCAGTACTTC	CASSSTVRETQYF
-	TRBD2	TRBV29-1	TRBJ2-5	TGCAGCGTTGTAGCTGGGGGGGAAGAGACCCAGTACTTC	CSVVAGGEETQYF
-	TRBD2	TRBV4-1	TRBJ2-2	TGCGCCAGCACCAGTCTAGCGGGAGGGCCCTTTAGGACCGGGGAGCTGTTTTTT	CASTSLAGGPFRTGELFF
-	-	TRBV6-1	TRBJ1-5	TGTGCCAGCAGTGAAACAAGGGGAAATCAGCCCCAGCATTTT	CASSETRGNQPQHF
-	-	TRBV4-1	TRBJ1-3	TGCGCCAGCAGCCCGATCGGACAGAATGGAAACACCATATATTTT	CASSPIGQNGNTIYF
-	-	TRBV9	TRBJ1-1	TGTGCCAGCAGCGCAGGACACCACGGAGTCATGAACACTGAAGCTTTCTTT	CASSAGHHGVMNTEAFF
-	-	TRBV7-6	TRBJ2-1	TGTGCCAGCAGCTTAGCCGGGACTTTTTACAATGAGCAGTTCTTC	CASSLAGTFYNEQFF
-	TRBD1	TRBV10-3	TRBJ1-5	TGTGCCATCAGTGAGTTTAGGGTTGGGACAGGTCAGCCCCAGCATTTT	CAISEFRVGTGQPQHF
-	TRBD1	TRBV28	TRBJ1-5	TGTGCCAGCAGTCTATCCCGGGACAGGGGGAATCAGCCCCAGCATTTT	CASSLSRDRGNQPQHF
-	-	TRBV10-3	TRBJ1-3	TGTGCCATCAGTGACAGGGCAGGACAGACCATATATTTT	CAISDRAGQTIYF
-	-	TRBV18	TRBJ1-1	TGTGCCAGCTCACCTAGCCTCAGCCACACTGAAGCTTTCTTT	CASSPSLSHTEAFF
few	-	TRBV19	TRBJ2-2	TGTGCAACTGCCGCGCACCTCACCGGGGAGCTGTTTTTT	CATAAHLTGELFF
-	-	TRBV7-6	TRBJ2-7	TGTGCCAGCAGCTTTACAGGGAGGGACGAGCAGTACTTC	CASSFTGRDEQYF
-	TRBD1	TRBV7-9	TRBJ1-5	TGTGCCAGCAGTTACTCAGGGGGACAGCCCCAGCATTTT	CASSYSGGQPQHF
-	TRBD2	TRBV25-1	TRBJ2-7	TGTGCCAGCAGTGAATCCCGCCCGAGCGGGAGCGACGAGCAGTACTTC	CASSESRPSGSDEQYF
once	-	TRBV12-3/TRBV12-4	TRBJ1-5	TGTGCCAGCAGTGAAGGGGGGGACCAGCCCCAGCATTTT	CASSEGGDQPQHF
-	-	TRBV5-4	TRBJ1-6	TGTGCCTGCCACAGGGCAAATAATTCACCCCTCCACTTT	CACHRANNSPLHF
-	-	TRBV6-5	TRBJ1-2	TGTGCCAGCAGGGATGGGAGGGCTAACTATGGCTACACCTTC	CASRDGRANYGYTF
-	-	TRBV5-1	TRBJ1-3	TGCGCCAGCAGCTTCTCGGGGGCTGGAAACACCATATATTTT	CASSFSGAGNTIYF
few	TRBD1	TRBV30	TRBJ1-5	TGTGCCTGGAGTGTAGGACAGGGCGATCAGCCCCAGCATTTT	CAWSVGQGDQPQHF
-	-	TRBV30	TRBJ1-2	TGTGCCTGGAGTCAGGGGAACTATGGCTACACCTTC	CAWSQGNYGYTF
-	-	TRBV28	TRBJ1-2	TGTGCCAGCAGTTTAGCAGGGTGGGCGCGCGATGGCTACACCTTC	CASSLAGWARDGYTF
-	TRBD1	TRBV5-6	TRBJ1-2	TGTGCCAGCAGCTTGGGGACAGGAGACTATGGCTACACCTTC	CASSLGTGDYGYTF
-	TRBD1	TRBV7-9	TRBJ1-4	TGTGCCAGCAGCCCGGGACAGACGGCAACTAATGAAAAACTGTTTTTT	CASSPGQTATNEKLFF
-	-	TRBV29-1	TRBJ1-2	TGCAGCGTTGACTGGCAGGGGAATGGCTACACCTTC	CSVDWQGNGYTF
-	TRBD1	TRBV5-4	TRBJ1-2	TGTGCCAGCAGCTTCCTGGGACAGGTCTATGGCTACACCTTC	CASSFLGQVYGYTF
few	-	TRBV12-3/TRBV12-4	TRBJ1-1	TGTGCCTCACAGGGACCTCCGAACACTGAAGCTTTCTTT	CASQGPPNTEAFF
-	TRBD1	TRBV28	TRBJ1-2	TGTGCCAGCAGTACGCGGACAGGGAGATATGGCTACACCTTC	CASSTRTGRYGYTF
-	-	TRBV2	TRBJ1-1	TGTGCCAGCAGTAAACAGGGTGACACTGAAGCTTTCTTT	CASSKQGDTEAFF
-	TRBD1	TRBV7-8	TRBJ1-4	TGTGCCAGCAGCATACGGGTGGGACAGGGAGTTAATGAAAAACTGTTTTTT	CASSIRVGQGVNEKLFF